Following are 19 T cell receptor beta chains from one sample sequenced in a study of blood T cells in healthy people across ages. A second about 6 to 12 cycle PCR used barcoded and J-beta primers. Via MiXCR, TCRdb re-called the 5' RACE reads, giving one row per CDR3 protein. Of 650,000 to 950,000 distinct CDR3 sequences in the sample, around 42% were seen once. The sequenced material came from blood. These receptors were collected from a man in his fifties or sixties in good health.

This chain links TRBV15 with TRBJ2-1; D not certain. The CDR3 loop spans 16 amino acids. Germline V gene data show CDR1 as LNHNV and CDR2 as YYDKDF (reference sequence). Trimming pared 2 bases from V and 5 bases from J, leaving 16 bases between. The CDR3 loop reads CATSRSKHSEHNEQFF. The DNA of the CDR3 is TGTGCCACCAGCAGATCGAAACACAGTGAACACAATGAGCAGTTCTTC. The full variable domain, with the rest looked up from reference TRBV15 and TRBJ2-1, is DAMVIQNPRYQVTQFGKPVTLSCSQTLNHNVMYWYQQKSSQAPKLLFHYYDKDFNNEADTPDNFQSRRPNTSFCFLDIRSPGLGDTAMYLCATSRSKHSEHNEQFFGPGTRLTVL.

The V call is TRBV20-1, the J call TRBJ2-1, with 7 bases identical to TRBD1. Trimming at V came to 2 bases and at J to 4 bases, leaving 8 bases not matched to a gene. Germline V lookup: CDR1 DFQATT, CDR2 SNEGSKA (reference sequence). The CDR3 loop spans 15 amino acids. CDR3 bases: TGCAGTGCTAGACCCCGACAGGGACCATACAATGAGCAGTTCTTC. Translated: CSARPRQGPYNEQFF.

V is TRBV29-1 and J is TRBJ2-3; possibly TRBD1 or TRBD2 for D (5 bases each). Germline V CDR1 and CDR2: SQVTM, ANQGSEA. V lost 6 bases to trimming and J lost 7 bases, with 11 bases between them. The CDR3 runs to 11 residues. CDR3: CSVFWGNTQYF. The CDR3, as DNA: TGCAGCGTATTCTGGGGGAATACGCAGTATTTT.

This clonotype was seen more than once but under ten times. This sequence joins TRBV7-8 and TRBJ2-7; D perhaps matches TRBD2 (5 bases). Germline CDR1 reads SGHVS; CDR2 reads FQNEAQ. V was cut by 5 bases and J by 0 bases, with 14 bases left in between. The CDR3 has 15 residues. CDR3 residues: CASSRRAESSYEQYF. For the CDR3, the DNA is TGTGCCAGCAGCCGGCGGGCTGAGAGCTCCTACGAGCAGTACTTC.

The chain couples TRBV7-2 to TRBJ1-1, with no clear D. CDR1 and CDR2 (germline): SGHTA, FQGNSA. V shed 1 base and J shed 5 bases, with 8 bases lying between them. CDR3 length: 13 amino acids. The CDR3 DNA follows: TGTGCCAGCAGCTTAGATATTACGACTGAAGCTTTCTTT. Translating it yields CASSLDITTEAFF.

As concerns this clonotype: Mismatch with germline at one junction end may stem from a read error. The chain joins TRBV20-1 to TRBJ2-5; D not resolved. From germline, CDR1 is DFQATT and CDR2 SNEGSKA (reference sequence). This CDR3 has 12 residues. CDR3: CSASDHQEAQYF. The CDR3 nucleotides are TGCAGTGCTTCCGACCACCAAGAGGCCCAGTACTTC.

The chain is built from TRBV6-2 or TRBV6-3 and TRBJ2-7; D unclear. The J call is doubtful: the DNA matches TRBJ2-5 better. The CDR3 has 11 amino acids. Germline CDR1 and CDR2: MNHEY and SVGEGT. DNA for the CDR3: TGTGCCAACTCCCCCTACGAGACCCAGTACTTC. This encodes CANSPYETQYF.

The CDR3 here is CASSQGGFGETQYF. The DNA of the CDR3 is TGTGCCAGCAGCCAAGGGGGGTTTGGAGAGACCCAGTACTTC. The rearrangement links TRBV3-1 to TRBJ2-5; D may be TRBD1 or TRBD2 (5 bases each). V was clipped by 1 base and J by 4 bases, with 10 bases between them. Germline V gives CDR1 LGHDT, CDR2 YNNKEL (reference sequence). The CDR3 totals 14 residues.

This clonotype has more than one count but fewer than ten. The chain carries TRBV13 and TRBJ2-6; D is undetermined. Trimming shortened V by 5 bases and J by 1 base, and 21 bases separated the two germline ends. The V gene's germline CDR1 is PRHDT and CDR2 FYEKMQ (reference sequence). This CDR3 is built from 19 residues. In nucleotides, the CDR3 is TGTGCCAGCAGCCCCAGGCGAGCCCAAGGTTTATCTGGGGCCAACGTCCTGACTTTC. It translates to CASSPRRAQGLSGANVLTF.

This clonotype was found many times. The chain has TRBV7-2 and TRBJ2-4; D is undetermined. The germline V gene encodes CDR1 SGHTA and CDR2 FQGNSA. The CDR3 totals 15 residues. With 5 bases removed from V and 0 bases from J, the gap between germline ends came to 11 bases. Here the CDR3 DNA reads TGTGCCAGCAGCCCAGAGATCCTAGCCAAAAACATTCAGTACTTC. Translated, it gives CASSPEILAKNIQYF.

This clonotype was observed a few times. A much larger clone differs from this one at a single base, so this may be a read error. The CDR3 DNA sequence: TGCAGCGTCCGATCTAGCTACGGGCAGTACTTC. Translating it yields CSVRSSYGQYF. This chain connects TRBV29-1 to TRBJ2-7, with a weak D call TRBD2 (5 bases). The CDR3 totals 11 residues. Germline CDR1 reads SQVTM; CDR2 reads ANQGSEA.

The rearrangement joins TRBV5-5 to TRBJ2-3, with 7 positions matching TRBD2. In germline, CDR1 is SGHKS, CDR2 YYEKEE (reference sequence). The length of the CDR3 is 16 residues. V lost 1 base and J lost 7; bases outside the gene matches: 12. CDR3 region: CASSLLTGGLGNTQYF. CDR3 nucleotide sequence: TGTGCCAGCAGCTTGCTAACGGGGGGTTTAGGGAATACGCAGTATTTT.

The chain links TRBV7-7 to TRBJ2-5; 15 nucleotides agree with TRBD2. Losses at the gene ends were 1 base for V and 4 bases for J; bases not matched to a gene: 10. The germline CDR1 and CDR2 sequences are SSHAT and FNYEAQ (reference sequence). CDR3 size: 19 residues. CDR3 region: CASSLVATGTSGGRETQYF. CDR3 coding DNA: TGTGCCAGCAGCTTAGTGGCGACCGGGACTAGCGGGGGGAGAGAGACCCAGTACTTC.

This chain uses TRBV9 with TRBJ2-5, with 7 positions matching TRBD1. In germline, CDR1 is SGDLS, CDR2 YYNGEE. The CDR3 is 18 amino acids. J lost 0 bases, V lost 0 bases, and 11 bases had no gene match. DNA of the CDR3: TGTGCCAGCAGCGTAGGGCCCTTAGGGACAGCGCACCAAGAGACCCAGTACTTC. Translated, it gives CASSVGPLGTAHQETQYF. The complete variable domain, with remaining parts taken from reference TRBV9 and TRBJ2-5, reads DSGVTQTPKHLITATGQRVTLRCSPRSGDLSVYWYQQSLDQGLQFLIQYYNGEERAKGNILERFSAQQFPDLHSELNLSSLELGDSALYFCASSVGPLGTAHQETQYFGPGTRLLVL.

This clonotype was detected only a few times. The chain uses TRBV9 and TRBJ2-1; 12 bases are shared with TRBD2. V was pared by 4 bases and J by 7 bases, with 6 bases of the junction left unmatched. Germline V lookup: CDR1 SGDLS, CDR2 YYNGEE. This CDR3 is built from 15 residues. The CDR3 loop is CASSPWTSGENEQFF. As DNA, the CDR3 is TGTGCCAGCAGCCCTTGGACTAGCGGGGAGAATGAGCAGTTCTTC. The full variable domain, rest sourced from reference TRBV9 and TRBJ2-1, is DSGVTQTPKHLITATGQRVTLRCSPRSGDLSVYWYQQSLDQGLQFLIQYYNGEERAKGNILERFSAQQFPDLHSELNLSSLELGDSALYFCASSPWTSGENEQFFGPGTRLTVL.

This sequence joins TRBV9 and TRBJ2-1; possibly TRBD2 for D (5 bases). The CDR3 runs 13 residues. Deletions cut 2 bases from V and 13 bases from J, with 16 bases between. Germline V CDR1 and CDR2: SGDLS, YYNGEE. Written as DNA, the CDR3 is TGTGCCAGCAGCGTGAGCGGTACGGAGACCCAGTTCTTC. Its translation is CASSVSGTETQFF.

The chain has TRBV29-1 and TRBJ2-1; maybe TRBD2 (6 bases). This CDR3 spans 13 amino acids. V lost 8 bases, J lost 5 bases, and 16 bases lay in between. Germline CDR1 reads SQVTM; CDR2 reads ANQGSEA. The DNA for the CDR3 is TGCAGCTACGGGACTGGTACCGACAATGAGCAGTTCTTC. Encoded protein: CSYGTGTDNEQFF.

A remark on this clonotype: Possible read error: a much larger clone is one base away. The V call is TRBV15, the J call TRBJ2-7; D may be TRBD1 (5 bases). Germline V CDR1 and CDR2: LNHNV, YYDKDF (reference sequence). This CDR3 comprises 14 residues. The CDR3 spells CAASRDQGPYEQYF. The CDR3 region has the DNA TGTGCCGCCAGCAGAGACCAGGGCCCGTACGAGCAGTACTTC.

This chain connects TRBV15 to TRBJ1-2; maybe TRBD1 (6 bases). V gave up 5 bases and J gave up 3 bases, with 19 bases separating them. The germline CDR1 and CDR2 sequences are LNHNV and YYDKDF (reference sequence). This CDR3 comprises 16 residues. The CDR3 bases are TGTGCCACCAGCCCCAAAGTTGGGGGCCAATACTATGGCTACACCTTC. Translating gives CATSPKVGGQYYGYTF.